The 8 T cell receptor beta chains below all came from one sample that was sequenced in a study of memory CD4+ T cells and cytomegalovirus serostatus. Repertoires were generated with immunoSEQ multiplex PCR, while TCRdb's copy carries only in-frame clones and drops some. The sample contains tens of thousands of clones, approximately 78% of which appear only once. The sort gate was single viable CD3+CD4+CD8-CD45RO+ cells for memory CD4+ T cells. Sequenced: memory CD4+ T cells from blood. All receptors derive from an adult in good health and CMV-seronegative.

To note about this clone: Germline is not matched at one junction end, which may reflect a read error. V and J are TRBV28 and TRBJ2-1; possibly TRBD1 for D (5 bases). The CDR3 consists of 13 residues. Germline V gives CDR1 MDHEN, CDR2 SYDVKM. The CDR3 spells CASSLSLSGQQFF. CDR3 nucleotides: TGTGCCAGCAGCTTATCCCTCTCAGGGCAGCAGTTCTTC.

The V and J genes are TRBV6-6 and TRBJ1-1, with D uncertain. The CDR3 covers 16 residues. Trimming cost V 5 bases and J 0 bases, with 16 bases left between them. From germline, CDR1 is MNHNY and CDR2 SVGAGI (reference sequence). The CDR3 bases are TGTGCCAGCAGTAGCGGACGTGGCATCATGAACACTGAAGCTTTCTTT. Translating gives CASSSGRGIMNTEAFF.

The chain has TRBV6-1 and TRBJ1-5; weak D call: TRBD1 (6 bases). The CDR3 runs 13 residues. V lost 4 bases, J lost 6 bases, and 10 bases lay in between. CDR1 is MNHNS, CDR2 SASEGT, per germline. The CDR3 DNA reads TGTGCCAGCAGTGGTAAGGGGGGTCAGCCCCAGCATTTT. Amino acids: CASSGKGGQPQHF.

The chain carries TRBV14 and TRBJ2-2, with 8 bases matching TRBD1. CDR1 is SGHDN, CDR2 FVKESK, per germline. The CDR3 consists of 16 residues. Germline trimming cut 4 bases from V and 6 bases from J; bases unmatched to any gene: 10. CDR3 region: CASSLRPGQGPGELFF. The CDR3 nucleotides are TGTGCCAGCAGCCTCCGCCCCGGACAGGGTCCCGGGGAGCTGTTTTTT.

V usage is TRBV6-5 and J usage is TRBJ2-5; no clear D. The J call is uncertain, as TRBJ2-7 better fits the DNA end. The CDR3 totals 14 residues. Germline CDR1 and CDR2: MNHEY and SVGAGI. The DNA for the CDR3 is TGTGCCAGCAGTACCGTGGACGGAATCTACGAGCAGTACTTC. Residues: CASSTVDGIYEQYF.

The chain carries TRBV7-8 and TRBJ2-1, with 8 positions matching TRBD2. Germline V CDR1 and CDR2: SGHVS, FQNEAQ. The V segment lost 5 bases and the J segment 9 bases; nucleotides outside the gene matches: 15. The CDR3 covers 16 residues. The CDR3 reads CASSPELAALSFEQFF. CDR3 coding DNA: TGTGCCAGCAGCCCGGAACTAGCGGCGTTGAGTTTTGAGCAGTTCTTC. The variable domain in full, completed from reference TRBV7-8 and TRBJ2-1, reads GAGVSQSPRYKVAKRGQDVALRCDPISGHVSLFWYQQALGQGPEFLTYFQNEAQLDKSGLPSDRFFAERPEGSVSTLKIQRTQQEDSAVYLCASSPELAALSFEQFFGPGTRLTVL.

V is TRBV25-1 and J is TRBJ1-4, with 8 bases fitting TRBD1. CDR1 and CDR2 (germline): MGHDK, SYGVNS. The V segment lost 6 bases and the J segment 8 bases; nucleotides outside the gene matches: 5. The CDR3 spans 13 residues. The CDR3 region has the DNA TGTGCCAGCAGGGACAGGGTTAGAGAAAAACTGTTTTTT. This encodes CASRDRVREKLFF.

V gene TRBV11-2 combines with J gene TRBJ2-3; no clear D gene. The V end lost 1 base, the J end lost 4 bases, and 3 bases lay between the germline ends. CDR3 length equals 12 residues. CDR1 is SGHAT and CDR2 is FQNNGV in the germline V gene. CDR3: CASSLAADTQYF. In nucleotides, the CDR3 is TGTGCCAGCAGCTTAGCGGCAGATACGCAGTATTTT.